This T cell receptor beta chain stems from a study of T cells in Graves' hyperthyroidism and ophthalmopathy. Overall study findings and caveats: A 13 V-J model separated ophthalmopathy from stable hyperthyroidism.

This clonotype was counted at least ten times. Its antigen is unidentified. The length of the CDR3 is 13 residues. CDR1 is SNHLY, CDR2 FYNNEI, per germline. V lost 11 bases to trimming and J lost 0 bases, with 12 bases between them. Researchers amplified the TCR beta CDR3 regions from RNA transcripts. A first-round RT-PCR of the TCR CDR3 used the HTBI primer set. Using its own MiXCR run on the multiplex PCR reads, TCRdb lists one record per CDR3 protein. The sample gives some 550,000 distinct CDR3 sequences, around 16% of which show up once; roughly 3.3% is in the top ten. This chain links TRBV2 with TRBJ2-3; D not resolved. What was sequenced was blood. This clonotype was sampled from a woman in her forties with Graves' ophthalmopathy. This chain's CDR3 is CAARSVSTDTQYF. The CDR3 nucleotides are TGTGCCGCCCGGTCGGTCAGCACAGATACGCAGTATTTT.